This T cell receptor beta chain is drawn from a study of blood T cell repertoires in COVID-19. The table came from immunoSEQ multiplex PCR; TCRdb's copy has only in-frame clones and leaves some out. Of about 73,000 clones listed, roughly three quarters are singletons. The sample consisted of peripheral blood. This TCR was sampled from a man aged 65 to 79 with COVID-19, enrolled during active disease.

The DNA for the CDR3 is TGTGCCAGCAGCCAATCGGGGCAGGGGAGCGAGCAGTACTTC. Translation: CASSQSGQGSEQYF. The chain uses TRBV16 and TRBJ2-7; possible D gene TRBD1, 6 bases. The CDR3 extends over 14 amino acids. V shed 0 bases and J shed 6 bases, with 12 bases lying between them. Germline CDR1 KGHSY, CDR2 FQNENV. The full variable domain, rest sourced from reference TRBV16 and TRBJ2-7, is GEEVAQTPKHLVRGEGQKAKLYCAPIKGHSYVFWYQQVLKNEFKFLISFQNENVFDETGMPKERFSAKCLPNSPCSLEIQATKLEDSAVYFCASSQSGQGSEQYFGPGTRLTVT.